The next 12 T cell receptor beta chains were all read from a single sample in a study of control samples from healthy donors and cancer patients. Repertoires were generated with immunoSEQ multiplex PCR, while TCRdb's copy carries only in-frame clones and drops some. The table has about 150,000 clones, around 90% seen once. Input material: blood. These receptors were taken from a man aged 30 to 45 in good health.

The gene calls are TRBV9 and TRBJ2-5; 8 bases are a match to TRBD2. The J segment lost 5 bases and the V segment lost 0 bases, leaving 9 bases of the junction unmatched. This CDR3 region has 16 residues. CDR1 SGDLS and CDR2 YYNGEE come from the germline V gene. The CDR3 nucleotides read TGTGCCAGCAGCGTAGATGCGGGGGGCGGGCGCGAGACCCAGTACTTC. Translating gives CASSVDAGGGRETQYF.

The gene calls are TRBV7-6 and TRBJ2-3; D perhaps matches TRBD2 (6 bases). This CDR3 is 17 amino acids long. Germline lookup yields CDR1 SGHVS and CDR2 FNYEAQ. V lost 5 bases and J 7 bases, leaving 25 bases between the germline ends. The CDR3 DNA reads TGTGCCAGCAGCCCCCGCTCTGTGAGTAGAGGAGGGAATACGCAGTATTTT. Translated: CASSPRSVSRGGNTQYF.

The chain has TRBV9 and TRBJ2-7; no clear D gene. CDR1 and CDR2 from the germline V gene are SGDLS and YYNGEE. This CDR3 is built from 14 residues. Trimming left V 0 bases short and J 1 base short, with 8 bases between. CDR3 protein: CASSVDPGSYEQYF. The CDR3 DNA is TGTGCCAGCAGCGTAGACCCAGGTTCCTACGAGCAGTACTTC.

This clone was counted a single time. This chain connects TRBV9 to TRBJ2-4; the match to TRBD1 covers 7 bases. The CDR3 runs to 20 residues. The ends lost 4 bases at V and 0 bases at J; junction bases unmatched: 19. CDR1 SGDLS and CDR2 YYNGEE come from the germline V gene. CDR3 region: CASSQSYGQAGQLAKNIQYF. CDR3 coding DNA: TGTGCCAGCAGCCAATCCTACGGACAGGCCGGACAGTTAGCCAAAAACATTCAGTACTTC.

This chain joins TRBV15 and TRBJ2-2, with D possibly TRBD2 on 5 matching bases. This CDR3 comprises 17 residues. Trimming pared 2 bases from V and 6 bases from J, leaving 19 bases between. Germline loops: CDR1 LNHNV, CDR2 YYDKDF (reference sequence). Written as DNA, the CDR3 is TGTGCCACCAGCAGACCTATACCGGGCCTTAGCGCCGGGGAGCTGTTTTTT. Translated, it gives CATSRPIPGLSAGELFF. The complete variable domain, with remaining parts taken from reference TRBV15 and TRBJ2-2, reads DAMVIQNPRYQVTQFGKPVTLSCSQTLNHNVMYWYQQKSSQAPKLLFHYYDKDFNNEADTPDNFQSRRPNTSFCFLDIRSPGLGDTAMYLCATSRPIPGLSAGELFFGEGSRLTVL.

The chain recombines TRBV7-9 with TRBJ2-3, with no clear D. Trimming took 2 bases from V and 1 from J, leaving 13 bases between them. The CDR3 has 16 amino acids. CDR1 SEHNR and CDR2 FQNEAQ come from the germline V gene (reference sequence). This CDR3 reads CASSLPSPQGTDTQYF. The CDR3 DNA sequence: TGTGCCAGCAGCTTACCCTCGCCGCAGGGCACAGATACGCAGTATTTT.

DNA of the CDR3: TGTGCCAGCAGCGCAAGACAGGGGGCGGATACAGATACGCAGTATTTT. Protein sequence: CASSARQGADTDTQYF. J is TRBJ2-3 and V is TRBV11-3, with TRBD1 matching over 10 bases. The CDR3 totals 16 residues. Germline CDR1 reads SGHNT; CDR2 reads YENEEA. Trimming removed 5 bases from V and 3 bases from J; junction bases left unmatched: 8. Looking up the rest from reference TRBV11-3 and TRBJ2-3 gives the full variable domain: EAGVVQSPRYKIIEKKQPVAFWCNPISGHNTLYWYLQNLGQGPELLIRYENEEAVDDSQLPKDRFSAERLKGVDSTLKIQPAELGDSAVYLCASSARQGADTDTQYFGPGTRLTVL.

This clone was observed many times. The chain employs TRBV6-5 and TRBJ1-5; 7 nucleotides match TRBD1. The CDR3 extends over 13 amino acids. Germline loops: CDR1 MNHEY, CDR2 SVGAGI. Trimming removed 6 bases from V and 6 bases from J; junction bases left unmatched: 5. The CDR3 sequence: CASSTGVSQPQHF. The CDR3, as DNA: TGTGCCAGCAGCACAGGGGTTTCTCAGCCCCAGCATTTT.

The genes are TRBV7-2 and TRBJ1-1; a possible D gene is TRBD1 (5 bases). The CDR3 totals 14 residues. Germline CDR1 SGHTA, CDR2 FQGNSA. V was cut by 7 bases and J by 5 bases, with 17 bases left in between. The CDR3 spells CASTLVGGRTEAFF. CDR3 coding DNA: TGTGCCAGCACCCTAGTGGGGGGGAGAACTGAAGCTTTCTTT.

This sequence joins TRBV10-3 and TRBJ1-2, with D possibly TRBD1 on 5 matching bases. CDR3 length equals 13 residues. Germline V gene sequence: CDR1 ENHRY, CDR2 SYGVKD. V was clipped by 5 bases and J by 5 bases, with 12 bases between them. CDR3 loop: CAISPGTEYGYTF. The CDR3 DNA reads TGTGCCATCAGTCCAGGGACTGAATATGGCTACACCTTC.

The rearrangement uses TRBV7-8 and TRBJ1-5; unclear D gene. The CDR3 contains 13 residues. The ends were cut back, 2 bases at V and 6 bases at J, with 8 bases in the middle. The V gene's germline CDR1 is SGHVS and CDR2 FQNEAQ. The CDR3 spells CASSLSVTQPQHF. The CDR3 region has the DNA TGTGCCAGCAGCTTATCGGTTACTCAGCCCCAGCATTTT.

CDR3 sequence (DNA): TGTGCCAGCAGCTTGGCGTTGCAGAGTTATGGCTACACCTTC. Translating it yields CASSLALQSYGYTF. This rearrangement joins TRBV5-6 to TRBJ1-2; unclear D gene. This CDR3 region has 14 residues. CDR1 is SGHDT, CDR2 YYEEEE, per germline. V lost 0 bases and J lost 5, with 11 bases in between. Full variable domain (remainder filled in from reference TRBV5-6 and TRBJ1-2): DAGVTQSPTHLIKTRGQQVTLRCSPKSGHDTVSWYQQALGQGPQFIFQYYEEEERQRGNFPDRFSGHQFPNYSSELNVNALLLGDSALYLCASSLALQSYGYTFGSGTRLTVV.